The clone carrying this TCR beta chain was counted at least ten times. Its antigen is unknown. This sample is part of a study of T cell repertoires in aging, cancer and after chemotherapy. Study overall: Donor ages fell into six groups from 30 or younger up to 70 or older. Chronic lymphocytic leukemia patients on fludarabine- or bendamustine-based regimens gave paired samples before and after chemotherapy. Study observations and caveats: Rebound thymic output was suggested by rising median generation probability during chemotherapy in each cancer cohort. Loss of evenness, beyond lost richness, contributed to age-related TCR diversity decline in cancer patients.

A mixed TRB-A/B primer pool amplified rearranged TRB by multiplex touch-down PCR. In TCRdb, the multiplex PCR reads were re-called with MiXCR into one record per CDR3 protein. The sample has about 13,000 distinct CDR3 sequences; roughly a quarter are singletons. Amplification of TCR beta used genomic DNA extracted from peripheral blood. The sequenced material came from blood. The TCR sequence derives from a human donor with a blood cancer.

CDR3 in amino acids: CASSPGSDTQYF. The CDR3 DNA is TGTGCCAGCTCACCAGGGTCAGATACGCAGTATTTT. The chain employs TRBV18 and TRBJ2-3, with D hard to call. V was shortened by 2 bases and J by 4 bases, with 4 bases between the two germline ends. The CDR3 length is 12 residues. The germline gives CDR1 KGHSH, CDR2 LQKENI.